This T cell receptor beta chain was obtained from a study of cytomegalovirus exposure and HLA in healthy donors. Study-wide results and limits: In a later analysis, a missense DCLRE1C variant was linked to TCR beta V- and J-gene trimming.

CDR1 is MDHEN and CDR2 is SYDVKM in the germline V gene. J was trimmed by 2 bases and V by 4 bases; bases with no gene match: 7. This CDR3 region has 16 residues. It was with 60 Vbeta and 13 Jbeta primers that the PCR ran. Data came from immunoSEQ multiplex PCR; TCRdb stores just in-frame clones and leaves some out. The sample lists more than 80,000 clones; about 81% were seen once. Worth noting for this clone: What it binds is not known.

This chain links TRBV28 with TRBJ2-1; TRBD2 agrees at 8 bases. Sequencing was carried out using PBMCs. The sequence was collected from a male donor in good health and CMV-seropositive. The DNA of the CDR3 is TGTGCCAGCAGTTCATCGGCGGGGGGAACCTACAATGAGCAGTTCTTC. Residues: CASSSSAGGTYNEQFF.